This TCR beta chain was captured in a study of blood T cell repertoires in COVID-19 (dated by TCRdb to 2018 to 2021). In terms of the full investigation: The collaborator samples originated in the United States, Italy and Spain and spanned the acute and convalescent phases of COVID-19. The material from the prospective study consisted of cDNA or gDNA derived from T cells, B-cell-depleted T cells, or PBMCs. Deeply sampled blood TCRbeta repertoires from subjects exposed to, actively infected with, or recovered from COVID-19 were included in the dataset. Samples were obtained from the ongoing ImmuneRACE study (first 160 participants) and from about 1,300 subjects provided by 6 global collaborators. The repertoires were released in a freely available public database intended as a resource for research on the immune response to SARS-CoV-2. A de-identified subject ID, COVID-19 status, age in years and sex were almost always included in the sample metadata. Where available, HLA class I and class II types were taken from metadata supplied by the sample provider and were not determined by assay-based typing. Study-wide findings and limitations: How much clinical and demographic metadata was included differed by source and by participant, and the metadata was provided uncurated.

Points on this clone: The specificity of this receptor is unknown. Base quality data are lacking; no much larger clone is found one base away.

TCRbeta CDR3 regions were amplified from genomic DNA by means of the immunoSEQ Assay, a bias-controlled multiplex PCR. In the original analysis: Within the assay, amplification of reference gene primers was used to estimate how many nucleated cells each sample contained. To quantify the absolute abundance of each unique TCRbeta CDR3 rearrangement, sequence reads were collapsed and filtered. For each sample, productive Simpson clonality was calculated as the square root of Simpson's diversity index over productive rearrangements. TCRdb took this table from immuneACCESS and kept in-frame rearrangements with V and J called. Such tables lack part of the clones; where checked against another copy, unresolved V genes explain under half of the gap, and the rest is unexplained. The V and J calls and clone size are taken from that table; D and trimming were inferred from the DNA. In all, the sample holds under 90,000 clones, and 70% to 85% of those were seen once. The ten biggest clones cover less than 7.5% of the sample.

Collaborating institutions collected whole blood in K2EDTA tubes following their own protocols. For TCRbeta analysis, collaborators shipped samples as frozen whole blood, isolated PBMCs, or DNA extracted from either of those sample types. Inclusive of the bounding cysteine and phenylalanine, the CDR3 is 14 residues long. Only the CDR3 DNA is retained, 42 bases long and in frame from the first base. V is clipped by 1 base and J by 1 base, and the sequence between their germline boundaries is 9 bases long. The rearranged chain carries TRBV5-7 and TRBJ2-7, and possibly TRBD2, on 6 matching bases. TRBV5-7 is known as an ORF, though its function is uncertain. The source is a man over 45 with active or convalescent COVID-19. Material for sequencing was peripheral blood. The CDR3 in this case is CASSLRAGSYEQYF. The nucleotide sequence is TGTGCCAGCAGCTTGCGTGCGGGATCCTACGAGCAGTACTTC.